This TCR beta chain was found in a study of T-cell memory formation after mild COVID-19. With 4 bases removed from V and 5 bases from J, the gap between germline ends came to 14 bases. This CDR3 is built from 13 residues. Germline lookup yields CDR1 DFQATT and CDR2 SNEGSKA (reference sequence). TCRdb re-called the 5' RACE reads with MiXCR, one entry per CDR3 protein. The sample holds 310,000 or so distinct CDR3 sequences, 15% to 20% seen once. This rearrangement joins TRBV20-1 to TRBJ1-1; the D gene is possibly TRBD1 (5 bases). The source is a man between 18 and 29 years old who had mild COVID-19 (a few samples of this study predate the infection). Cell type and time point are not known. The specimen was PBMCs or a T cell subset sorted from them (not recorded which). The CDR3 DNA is TGCAGTGCTACTAGGGGTTTATGGACTGAAGCTTTCTTT. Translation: CSATRGLWTEAFF.